One and the same sample provided the 22 T cell receptor beta chains below, sequenced in a study of OX40 agonist ivuxolimab in advanced cancers. Receptor amplification or capture employed the immunoSEQ multiplex PCR assay. TCRdb provides this immuneACCESS table in a form limited to in-frame rearrangements. Some clones are lacking; in checked studies, under half of them reflect an unresolved V gene, and why the rest are absent is not known. Recorded for this sample are about 40,000 clones; about 85% of them occurred a single time. Jointly, the top ten make up about 15% of the sample. The input for sequencing was CD4+ or CD8+ T cells sorted from blood, taken in a trial of the OX40 agonist ivuxolimab. The origin of the receptors is an adult with an advanced solid tumor such as melanoma, head and neck, liver or kidney cancer.

The V and J genes are TRBV10-3 and TRBJ2-7, with a possible D match to TRBD2 (6 bases). V was shortened by 11 bases and J by 7 bases, with 12 bases between the two germline ends. This CDR3 has 10 residues. Germline V gene lookup returns CDR1 ENHRY and CDR2 SYGVKD. Here the CDR3 reads CASGVQEQYF. CDR3 DNA: TGTGCCTCGGGGGTTCAAGAGCAGTACTTC.

This clone appeared a single time. The V gene is TRBV7-9, the J gene TRBJ2-7; D is perhaps TRBD1 (5 bases). Trimming stripped 3 bases from V and 5 bases from J, with 14 bases between. The CDR3 runs 14 residues. Germline V gives CDR1 SEHNR, CDR2 FQNEAQ (reference sequence). The CDR3 bases are TGTGCCAGCAGCTTGGAGCGTGGGGCGGACGAGCAGTACTTC. Its protein product is CASSLERGADEQYF.

This chain links TRBV4-1 with TRBJ2-7; tentatively, D is TRBD2 (6 bases). Looked up from germline, CDR1 is MGHRA and CDR2 is YSYEKL. The CDR3 extends over 14 amino acids. V lost 1 base to trimming and J lost 3 bases, with 10 bases between them. The CDR3 is CASSQGRGDYEQYF. In nucleotides, the CDR3 is TGCGCCAGCAGCCAAGGGAGGGGAGACTACGAGCAGTACTTC.

This chain joins TRBV7-2 and TRBJ2-5, with unresolved D. CDR3 size: 15 residues. The germline gives CDR1 SGHTA, CDR2 FQGNSA. Trimming removed 1 base at V and 3 bases at J, with 12 bases between. The CDR3 coding sequence is TGTGCCAGCAGCTTAGATCGTACGGCGGAAGAGACCCAGTACTTC. Residues: CASSLDRTAEETQYF.

The genes are TRBV7-2 and TRBJ1-1, with D possibly being TRBD1 (6 bases). The germline V gene has CDR1 SGHTA and CDR2 FQGNSA. V lost 7 bases and J 1 base, leaving 19 bases between the germline ends. The CDR3 covers 16 residues. The DNA for the CDR3 is TGTGCCAGCAACAAACACCTGGGGGGGCGGAACACTGAAGCTTTCTTT. Translation: CASNKHLGGRNTEAFF.

V is TRBV6-6 and J is TRBJ1-4; 7 positions agree with TRBD1. The junction had 7 bases not matched to a gene; V was cut back by 6 bases and J by 3 bases. CDR3 length equals 15 residues. Germline assignment: CDR1 MNHNY and CDR2 SVGAGI (reference sequence). The CDR3 loop is CASRTGYKANEKLFF. The CDR3 nucleotides are TGTGCCAGCAGGACAGGGTACAAAGCTAATGAAAAACTGTTTTTT.

The genes are TRBV4-1 and TRBJ1-1; D uncertain. The CDR3 contains 14 residues. Trimming pared 1 base from V and 1 base from J, leaving 7 bases between. CDR1 MGHRA and CDR2 YSYEKL come from the germline V gene. DNA of the CDR3: TGCGCCAGCAGCCAAGGGGATTCGAACACTGAAGCTTTCTTT. Translation: CASSQGDSNTEAFF.

The chain couples TRBV9 to TRBJ2-3, with D maybe TRBD1 (6 bases). The germline gives CDR1 SGDLS, CDR2 YYNGEE. Trimming pared 5 bases from V and 0 bases from J, leaving 13 bases between. CDR3 length: 15 amino acids. This CDR3 is CASSEDSASTDTQYF. The CDR3 coding sequence is TGTGCCAGCAGTGAGGACAGTGCTAGCACAGATACGCAGTATTTT. The full variable domain, its missing parts supplied by reference TRBV9 and TRBJ2-3, is DSGVTQTPKHLITATGQRVTLRCSPRSGDLSVYWYQQSLDQGLQFLIQYYNGEERAKGNILERFSAQQFPDLHSELNLSSLELGDSALYFCASSEDSASTDTQYFGPGTRLTVL.

This chain links TRBV6-5 with TRBJ2-5; D remains ambiguous. Looked up from germline, CDR1 is MNHEY and CDR2 is SVGAGI. The germline V and J ends were trimmed by 10 bases and 4 bases, with 22 bases remaining between them. This CDR3 is built from 15 residues. The CDR3 protein is CATSPPADSGETQYF. CDR3 nucleotide sequence: TGTGCCACCTCCCCCCCGGCAGATTCAGGAGAGACCCAGTACTTC.

The chain couples TRBV4-3 to TRBJ1-2; D is unclear. V was clipped by 0 bases and J by 5 bases, with 10 bases between them. Germline loops: CDR1 LGHNA, CDR2 YSLEER. CDR3 length equals 14 residues. DNA of the CDR3: TGCGCCAGCAGCCAAGATTTCGCGGATTATGGCTACACCTTC. Translated, it gives CASSQDFADYGYTF.

This chain connects TRBV10-3 to TRBJ2-7, with 8 bases fitting TRBD1. Looked up from germline, CDR1 is ENHRY and CDR2 is SYGVKD. The CDR3 totals 15 residues. V was clipped by 4 bases and J by 5 bases; unmatched bases: 10. The CDR3: CAISGSEGTGNEQYF. The CDR3 DNA is TGTGCCATCAGTGGCTCGGAGGGGACAGGAAACGAGCAGTACTTC.

This chain joins TRBV14 and TRBJ2-7; the D gene is possibly TRBD1 (5 bases). Germline V gene data show CDR1 as SGHDN and CDR2 as FVKESK. The CDR3 sequence is 12 residues long. Trimming cost V 4 bases and J 8 bases, with 12 bases left between them. CDR3: CASSPLGAQQYF. The CDR3 coding sequence is TGTGCCAGCAGCCCTTTAGGGGCGCAGCAGTACTTC.

The chain uses TRBV9 and TRBJ1-1; D call uncertain. CDR1 is SGDLS and CDR2 is YYNGEE in the germline V gene. This CDR3 region has 13 residues. The germline V and J ends were trimmed by 0 bases and 3 bases, with 6 bases remaining between them. The CDR3 DNA reads as TGTGCCAGCAGCGTAGGGGATTACACTGAAGCTTTCTTT. This encodes CASSVGDYTEAFF.

This clone rates as medium-sized. The chain is built from TRBV5-5 and TRBJ1-5, with a possible D match to TRBD1 (5 bases). The CDR3 is 18 residues long. The germline gives CDR1 SGHKS, CDR2 YYEKEE (reference sequence). The V end lost 0 bases, the J end lost 2 bases, and 18 bases lay between the germline ends. CDR3 sequence: CASSLAKSPAGRNQPQHF. Here the CDR3 DNA reads TGTGCCAGCAGCTTGGCCAAGAGTCCGGCAGGGCGCAATCAGCCCCAGCATTTT.

CDR3 coding DNA: TGTGCCATCAGTGAGGTACGGGTAATGAATGAGCAGTTCTTC. The encoded protein is CAISEVRVMNEQFF. The chain recombines TRBV10-3 with TRBJ2-1, with unresolved D. Germline CDR1 ENHRY, CDR2 SYGVKD. V gave up 2 bases and J gave up 7 bases, with 12 bases separating them. There are 14 residues in the CDR3.

This chain connects TRBV13 to TRBJ2-7; D is undetermined. Germline CDR1 reads PRHDT; CDR2 reads FYEKMQ (reference sequence). Trimming took off 0 bases at V and 7 bases at J, with 7 bases between the two ends. The CDR3 is 12 amino acids. CDR3 amino acids: CASSLGPDEQYF. In DNA, the CDR3 is TGTGCCAGCAGCTTAGGCCCGGATGAGCAGTACTTC.

This chain links TRBV9 with TRBJ2-3, with 7 bases fitting TRBD2. Germline V gene data show CDR1 as SGDLS and CDR2 as YYNGEE. The CDR3 is 16 residues long. After removal of 4 bases from V and 4 bases from J, the junction contained 12 bases not matched to a gene. The CDR3 reads CASSPHPRDYADTQYF. The DNA of the CDR3 is TGTGCCAGCAGCCCCCACCCCCGGGACTACGCAGATACGCAGTATTTT.

CDR3 DNA: TGCGCCAGCAGCCAACTGTTCCTAGCGGATTCCTACGAGCAGTACTTC. Translated, it gives CASSQLFLADSYEQYF. The V gene is TRBV4-3, the J gene TRBJ2-7; 7 bases fit TRBD2. The V and J ends lost 2 bases and 1 base, in that order; junction bases with no gene match: 8. CDR3 size: 16 residues. CDR1 is LGHNA, CDR2 YSLEER, per germline.

The chain couples TRBV7-8 to TRBJ1-5, with TRBD1 identical over 8 bases. The CDR3 length is 19 residues. Germline trimming cut 0 bases from V and 2 bases from J; bases unmatched to any gene: 12. CDR1 and CDR2 from the germline V gene are SGHVS and FQNEAQ. The CDR3 DNA reads TGTGCCAGCAGCTTAGCGCGGGAGGACAGGGAAAGGGGCAATCAGCCCCAGCATTTT. It yields the protein CASSLAREDRERGNQPQHF.

V and J are TRBV7-2 and TRBJ1-1; a weak D match, TRBD1 (5 bases). The germline CDR1 and CDR2 sequences are SGHTA and FQGNSA. This CDR3 has 17 residues. V dropped 5 bases and J dropped 4 bases, with 23 bases sitting between them. CDR3 in amino acids: CASSPPRGRAPGTEAFF. The CDR3 region has the DNA TGTGCCAGCAGCCCCCCCCGGGGCAGGGCCCCGGGCACTGAAGCTTTCTTT.

The rearrangement links TRBV11-2 to TRBJ1-1; possible D gene TRBD1, 5 bases. The CDR3 loop spans 13 amino acids. The germline gives CDR1 SGHAT, CDR2 FQNNGV. V was pared by 0 bases and J by 8 bases, with 10 bases between. The CDR3 DNA reads TGTGCCAGCAGCTTAGATCTGGGGGGAGAAGCTTTCTTT. As protein: CASSLDLGGEAFF.

The rearrangement links TRBV27 to TRBJ2-1; 7 nucleotides match TRBD2. CDR3 length equals 13 residues. J gave up 9 bases and V 8 bases, and 10 bases lay outside the gene matches. Germline CDR1 MNHEY, CDR2 SMNVEV (reference sequence). In DNA form, the CDR3 reads TGTGCCAGCTGGAGACTAGCTCAGGGTGAGCAGTTCTTC. Its translation: CASWRLAQGEQFF.